This is a list of T cell receptor beta chains from one sample in a study of cytomegalovirus exposure and HLA in healthy donors. The data were produced by immunoSEQ multiplex PCR, yet TCRdb's version contains in-frame clones alone and is incomplete. Altogether 250,000 or so clones are present, around 80% being singletons, with the ten largest covering 8%. Material: PBMCs. All receptors come from an older woman in good health and CMV-seropositive. Both conserved end residues are part of each CDR3. A D gene is named only where the DNA matches it firmly. Clone size is stated in some rows and not others, as once, few, many or a class when expanded.

clone_size	v_call	j_call	d_call	cdr3_aa
.	TRBV18	TRBJ1-2	.	CASSPRQSDYGYTF
.	TRBV4-1	TRBJ2-7	.	CASSQGTPSSYEQYF
once	TRBV5-1	TRBJ2-3	TRBD2	CASSYGLAGEDFSTDTQYF
.	TRBV28	TRBJ2-7	TRBD2	CASSPGGGGYEQYF
.	TRBV15	TRBJ2-7	.	CATSRDFNSYEQYF
once	TRBV28	TRBJ2-7	.	CASRESSYEQYF
.	TRBV7-9	TRBJ1-1	TRBD1	CASSQTGIGEAFF
.	TRBV7-9	TRBJ2-1	TRBD1	CSSSLVEGQGNEQFF
once	TRBV5-4	TRBJ2-1	TRBD2	CASSSGLAASYNEQFF
.	TRBV19	TRBJ2-5	.	CASSQNQETQYF
.	TRBV9	TRBJ1-3	.	CASSVKDRLSGNTIYF
.	TRBV11-1	TRBJ2-7	.	CASSLRGPYEQYF
.	TRBV10-2	TRBJ2-5	TRBD1	CASRERQGYWETQYF
.	TRBV9	TRBJ1-1	TRBD1	CASSVVWDRVSVSRNTEAFF
few	TRBV10-3	TRBJ2-3	TRBD2	CAISTSGTADTQYF
.	TRBV11-3	TRBJ2-7	TRBD2	CASSLTTSGNEQYF
.	TRBV5-1	TRBJ2-2	TRBD1	CASSAWTGNTGELFF
.	TRBV4-1	TRBJ2-1	.	CASSQDRSSYNEQFF
.	TRBV29-1	TRBJ1-1	.	CSVSHSGAFF
.	TRBV5-1	TRBJ2-1	TRBD2	CASSSTAAGGFYNEQFF
.	TRBV18	TRBJ2-3	TRBD2	CASSPPGLAGVGTQYF
.	TRBV10-1	TRBJ1-2	TRBD1	CASSEIPPGQTVRCYGYTF
.	TRBV7-9	TRBJ2-4	TRBD1	CASGGQGENIQYF
.	TRBV5-1	TRBJ2-5	.	CASSLDRVGQETQYF
.	TRBV9	TRBJ2-1	TRBD2	CASSVGSGRNEQFF
once	TRBV27	TRBJ2-1	.	CASSFAGTLLYNEQFF
.	TRBV5-1	TRBJ2-1	TRBD2	CASSLGGLAGEYEQFF
.	TRBV4-1	TRBJ2-3	.	CASSLDGGDATDTQYF
.	TRBV14	TRBJ2-1	TRBD1	CASSRVGTGPGVNEQFF
.	TRBV7-8	TRBJ2-7	TRBD1	CASSPVGTGGYEQYF
once	TRBV6-6	TRBJ2-1	TRBD2	CASTRGRASYNEQFF
.	TRBV9	TRBJ2-2	.	CASSVDPQVGELFF
.	TRBV10-3	TRBJ2-7	.	CAISDGGDYEQYF
.	TRBV30	TRBJ2-2	TRBD2	CAWSEGTSQNTGELFF
.	TRBV5-1	TRBJ1-2	.	CASSSGSGNGYTF
.	TRBV9	TRBJ2-7	TRBD2	CASSVDAGAVYEQYF
once	TRBV20-1	TRBJ1-2	.	CSAPSSRGYTF
.	TRBV5-1	TRBJ1-1	.	CASSLDRPDTEAFF
.	TRBV7-2	TRBJ1-1	.	CASSLDRETEAFF
.	TRBV30	TRBJ1-3	TRBD1	CAWSPDRGRFGNTIYF
.	TRBV27	TRBJ2-5	TRBD1	CASRGQGALQETQYF
.	TRBV6-1	TRBJ1-2	.	CAGALMPNYGYTF
.	TRBV6-5	TRBJ2-7	TRBD2	CASSTGTSGSREQYF
.	TRBV27	TRBJ1-1	.	CASSPPGVLIDTEAFF
.	TRBV28	TRBJ2-7	.	CASSLPAYEQYF
.	TRBV7-6	TRBJ2-1	TRBD2	CASSLNAGEDNEQFF
.	TRBV5-1	.	TRBD2	CASSPPGGYEQYF
.	TRBV4-1	TRBJ2-3	TRBD2	CASSQGVAGSSTDTQYF
.	TRBV4-1	TRBJ1-2	.	CASSQDGRQEHGYTF